Ten or more counts support the clone carrying this TCR beta chain. The sample originates from a study of regulatory T cells in long-lasting Graves disease. This sample's time point: newly diagnosed GD, antithyroid drugs for less than 3 months. After RNA was extracted from PBMCs, the TCR library was made from it. V lost 3 bases, J lost 2 bases, and 10 bases lay in between. The CDR3 consists of 14 residues. In germline, CDR1 is SGHTA, CDR2 FQGNSA. In building TCR beta libraries, iRepertoire HTBI primers were used together with Arm-PCR of CDR3 regions. Using its own MiXCR run on the multiplex PCR reads, TCRdb lists one record per CDR3 protein. The sample includes some 340,000 distinct CDR3 sequences, about 10% of them seen just once. This sample also appeared in a second study, on T cells in Graves' hyperthyroidism and ophthalmopathy.

The input for sequencing was peripheral blood mononuclear cells (PBMCs), taken at new diagnosis, from a patient treated with antithyroid drugs. V gene TRBV7-2 combines with J gene TRBJ1-1, with no clear D. The sequence came from a woman aged 18-29 years with Graves disease. This chain's CDR3 is CASSFFRINTEAFF. The CDR3 DNA reads as TGTGCCAGCAGCTTTTTCAGGATAAACACTGAAGCTTTCTTT.